Given below is one TCR beta chain in context. Here immunoSEQ multiplex PCR was the method, and the copy in TCRdb shows in-frame clones only, minus some. The table has fewer than 350,000 clones, 85% to 90% seen once; the top ten hold about 4%. This sample stems from a study of blood T cell repertoires in COVID-19. About the study: PBMCs, B-cell-depleted T cells, or T cells were the source of the cDNA or gDNA that made up the material.

This CDR3 comprises 14 residues. Germline CDR1 MNHNY, CDR2 SVGAGI (reference sequence). Trimming stripped 5 bases from V and 4 bases from J, with 14 bases between. The sequenced sample was PBMCs or T cells enriched from blood (not recorded which). The chain carries TRBV6-6 and TRBJ1-1; TRBD1 might be the D (5 bases). The receptor comes from a woman aged 25 to 39 with acute COVID-19. The CDR3 loop reads CASSGGEIGTEAFF. CDR3 nucleotides: TGTGCCAGCAGTGGGGGGGAAATTGGCACTGAAGCTTTCTTT.